The text below deals with one T cell receptor (beta chain). This sample is part of a study of blood T cell repertoires in COVID-19. In the study overall: Some COVID-19 samples were acute and others convalescent; all came from the United States, Italy and Spain. PBMCs, B-cell-depleted T cells, or T cells provided the cDNA or gDNA that made up the material.

Assay used: immunoSEQ multiplex PCR; TCRdb lists only in-frame clones, some missing. The sample comprises around 400,000 clones, around four fifths of which are singletons, and 5% to 6% rests with the top ten. The source material was PBMCs or T cells enriched from blood (not recorded which). The TCR originated in a woman between 45 and 65 years old who had recovered from COVID-19.

The CDR3 protein is CASSPENRGISYEQYF. The CDR3 DNA is TGTGCCAGCTCACCAGAAAATCGAGGGATCTCCTACGAGCAGTACTTC. The genes are TRBV18 and TRBJ2-7, with D perhaps TRBD2 (5 bases). CDR3 length: 16 residues. V was pared by 2 bases and J by 0 bases, with 14 bases between. In germline, CDR1 is KGHSH, CDR2 LQKENI.